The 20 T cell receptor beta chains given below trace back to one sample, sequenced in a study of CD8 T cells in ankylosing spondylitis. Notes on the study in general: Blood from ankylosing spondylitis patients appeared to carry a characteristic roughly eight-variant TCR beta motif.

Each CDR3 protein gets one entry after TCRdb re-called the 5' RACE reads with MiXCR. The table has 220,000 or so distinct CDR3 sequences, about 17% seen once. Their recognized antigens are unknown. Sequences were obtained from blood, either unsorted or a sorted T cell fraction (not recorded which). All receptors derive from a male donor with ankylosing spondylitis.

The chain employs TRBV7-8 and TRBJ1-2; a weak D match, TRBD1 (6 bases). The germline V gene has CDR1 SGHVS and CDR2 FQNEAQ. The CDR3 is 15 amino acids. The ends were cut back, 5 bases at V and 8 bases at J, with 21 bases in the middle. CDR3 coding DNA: TGTGCCAGCAGCCCGGGTGGGGGCACTGGTCGGGGCTACACCTTC. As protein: CASSPGGGTGRGYTF.

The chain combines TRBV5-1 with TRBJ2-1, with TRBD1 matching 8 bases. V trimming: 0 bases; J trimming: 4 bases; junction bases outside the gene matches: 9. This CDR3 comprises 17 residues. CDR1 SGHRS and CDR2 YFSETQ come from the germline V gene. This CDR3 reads CASSLGGGTGPYNEQFF. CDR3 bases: TGCGCCAGCAGCTTGGGTGGGGGGACAGGACCTTACAATGAGCAGTTCTTC.

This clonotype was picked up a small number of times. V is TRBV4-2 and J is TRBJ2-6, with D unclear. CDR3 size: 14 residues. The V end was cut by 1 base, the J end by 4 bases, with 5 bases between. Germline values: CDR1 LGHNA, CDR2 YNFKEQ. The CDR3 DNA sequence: TGTGCCAGCAGCCAAGTTTCCGGGGCCAACGTCCTGACTTTC. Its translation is CASSQVSGANVLTF.

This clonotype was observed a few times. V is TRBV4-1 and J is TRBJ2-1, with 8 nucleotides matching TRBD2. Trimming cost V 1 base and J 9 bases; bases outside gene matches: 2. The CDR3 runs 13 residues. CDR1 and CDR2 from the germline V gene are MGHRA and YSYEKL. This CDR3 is CASSQAGGFEQFF. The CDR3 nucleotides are TGCGCCAGCAGCCAAGCGGGGGGGTTTGAGCAGTTCTTC.

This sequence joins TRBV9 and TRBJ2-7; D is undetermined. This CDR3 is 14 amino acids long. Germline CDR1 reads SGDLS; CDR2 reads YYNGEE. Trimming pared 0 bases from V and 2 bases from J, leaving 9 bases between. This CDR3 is CASSVGPPAYEQYF. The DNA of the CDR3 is TGTGCCAGCAGCGTAGGACCCCCGGCCTACGAGCAGTACTTC.

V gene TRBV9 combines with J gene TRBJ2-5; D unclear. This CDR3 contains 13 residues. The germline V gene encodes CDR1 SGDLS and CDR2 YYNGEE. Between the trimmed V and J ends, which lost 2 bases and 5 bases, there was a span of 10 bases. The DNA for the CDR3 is TGTGCCAGCAGCGTCGACGTTGGGGAGACCCAGTACTTC. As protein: CASSVDVGETQYF. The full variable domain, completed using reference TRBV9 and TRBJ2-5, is DSGVTQTPKHLITATGQRVTLRCSPRSGDLSVYWYQQSLDQGLQFLIQYYNGEERAKGNILERFSAQQFPDLHSELNLSSLELGDSALYFCASSVDVGETQYFGPGTRLLVL.

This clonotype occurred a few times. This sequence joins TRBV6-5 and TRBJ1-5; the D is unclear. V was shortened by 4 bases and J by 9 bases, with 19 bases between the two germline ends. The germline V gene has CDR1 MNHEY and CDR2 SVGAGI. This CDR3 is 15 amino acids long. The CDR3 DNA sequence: TGTGCCAGCAGTTTTTTAGACCTGAGATCAGCGCCCCAGCATTTT. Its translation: CASSFLDLRSAPQHF.

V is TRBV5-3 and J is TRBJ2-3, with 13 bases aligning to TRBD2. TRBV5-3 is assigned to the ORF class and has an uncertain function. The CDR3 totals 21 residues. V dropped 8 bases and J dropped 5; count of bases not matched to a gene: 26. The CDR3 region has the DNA TGTGCCAGGAGCCCCCTGCGGCCGGGACAGGAAGGACTAGCGGGAGAAGATACGCAGTATTTT. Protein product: CARSPLRPGQEGLAGEDTQYF.

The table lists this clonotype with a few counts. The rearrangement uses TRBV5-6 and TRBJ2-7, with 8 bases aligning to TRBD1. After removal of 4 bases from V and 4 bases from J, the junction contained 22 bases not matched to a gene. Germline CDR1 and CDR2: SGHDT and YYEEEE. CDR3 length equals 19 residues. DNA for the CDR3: TGTGCCAGCAGCCGCCCGACCGGGACAGGAACCCGTGGGTTTTACGAGCAGTACTTC. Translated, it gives CASSRPTGTGTRGFYEQYF.

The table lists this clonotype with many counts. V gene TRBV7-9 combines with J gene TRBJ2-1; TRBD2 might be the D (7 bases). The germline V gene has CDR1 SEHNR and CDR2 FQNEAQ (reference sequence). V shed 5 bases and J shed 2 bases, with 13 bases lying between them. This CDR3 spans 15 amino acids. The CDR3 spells CASSLGGGAYNEQFF. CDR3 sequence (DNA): TGTGCCAGCAGCCTGGGAGGGGGGGCCTACAATGAGCAGTTCTTC.

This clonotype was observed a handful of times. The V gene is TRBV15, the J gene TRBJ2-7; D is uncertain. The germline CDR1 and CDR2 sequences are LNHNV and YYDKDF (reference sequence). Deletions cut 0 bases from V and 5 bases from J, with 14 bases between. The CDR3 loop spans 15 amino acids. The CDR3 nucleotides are TGTGCCACCAGCAGAGATCGTGGATCGGGTAACGAGCAGTACTTC. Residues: CATSRDRGSGNEQYF.

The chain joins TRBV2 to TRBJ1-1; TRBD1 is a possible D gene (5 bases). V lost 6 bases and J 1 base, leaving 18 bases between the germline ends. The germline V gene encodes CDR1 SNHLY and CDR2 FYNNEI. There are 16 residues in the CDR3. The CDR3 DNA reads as TGTGCCAGCAGCTTCCTTCCCGGGACTGCGAACACTGAAGCTTTCTTT. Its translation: CASSFLPGTANTEAFF.

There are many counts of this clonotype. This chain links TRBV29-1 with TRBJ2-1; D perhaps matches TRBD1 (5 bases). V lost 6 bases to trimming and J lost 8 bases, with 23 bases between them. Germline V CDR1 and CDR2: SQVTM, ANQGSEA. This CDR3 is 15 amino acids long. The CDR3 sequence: CSVDKRQNLEYEQFF. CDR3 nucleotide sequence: TGCAGCGTGGATAAGAGACAGAACCTGGAGTATGAGCAGTTCTTC.

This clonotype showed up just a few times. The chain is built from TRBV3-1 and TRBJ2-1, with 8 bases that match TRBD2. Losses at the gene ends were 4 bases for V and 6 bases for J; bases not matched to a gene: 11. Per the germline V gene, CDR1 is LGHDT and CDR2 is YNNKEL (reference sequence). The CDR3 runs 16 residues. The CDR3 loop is CASSRDPGLGGNEQFF. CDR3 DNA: TGTGCCAGCAGCCGAGACCCGGGACTAGGGGGCAATGAGCAGTTCTTC.

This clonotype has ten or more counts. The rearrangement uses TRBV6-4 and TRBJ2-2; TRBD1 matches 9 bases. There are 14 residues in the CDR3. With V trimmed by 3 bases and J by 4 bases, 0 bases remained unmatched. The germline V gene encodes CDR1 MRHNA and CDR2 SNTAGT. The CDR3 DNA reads TGTGCCAGCAGTGAGGGACAGGGCACCGGGGAGCTGTTTTTT. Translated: CASSEGQGTGELFF.

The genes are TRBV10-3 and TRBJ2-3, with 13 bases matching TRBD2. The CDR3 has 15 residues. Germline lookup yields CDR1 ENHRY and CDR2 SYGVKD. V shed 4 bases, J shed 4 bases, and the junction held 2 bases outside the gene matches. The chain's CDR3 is CAISGTSGSSDTQYF. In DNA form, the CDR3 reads TGTGCCATCAGTGGGACTAGCGGGAGTTCAGATACGCAGTATTTT.

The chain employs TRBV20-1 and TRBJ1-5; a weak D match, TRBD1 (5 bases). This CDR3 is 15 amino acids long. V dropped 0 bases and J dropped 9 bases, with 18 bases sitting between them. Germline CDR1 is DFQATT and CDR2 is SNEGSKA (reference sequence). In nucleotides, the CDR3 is TGCAGTGCTAGAGATCCGTCTTGGGGGGATCGGCCCCAGCATTTT. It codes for CSARDPSWGDRPQHF.

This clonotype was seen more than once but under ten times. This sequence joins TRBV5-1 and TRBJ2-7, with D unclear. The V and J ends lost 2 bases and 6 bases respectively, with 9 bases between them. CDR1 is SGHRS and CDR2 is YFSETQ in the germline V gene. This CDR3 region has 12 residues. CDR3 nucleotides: TGCGCCAGCAGCTTCGGGTCCGGCGAGCAGTACTTC. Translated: CASSFGSGEQYF.

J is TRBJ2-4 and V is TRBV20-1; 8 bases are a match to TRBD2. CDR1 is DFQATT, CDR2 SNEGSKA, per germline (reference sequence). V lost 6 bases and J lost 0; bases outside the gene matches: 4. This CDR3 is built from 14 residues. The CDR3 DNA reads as TGCAGTGCCATAGCGGGACTAGCCAAAAACATTCAGTACTTC. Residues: CSAIAGLAKNIQYF.

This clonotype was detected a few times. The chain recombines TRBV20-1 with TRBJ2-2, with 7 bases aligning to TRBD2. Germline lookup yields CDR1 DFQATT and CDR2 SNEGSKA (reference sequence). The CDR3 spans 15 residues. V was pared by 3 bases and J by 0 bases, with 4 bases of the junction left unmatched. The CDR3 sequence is CSASSSGSNTGELFF. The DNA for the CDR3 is TGCAGTGCTAGCTCTAGCGGCTCGAACACCGGGGAGCTGTTTTTT.